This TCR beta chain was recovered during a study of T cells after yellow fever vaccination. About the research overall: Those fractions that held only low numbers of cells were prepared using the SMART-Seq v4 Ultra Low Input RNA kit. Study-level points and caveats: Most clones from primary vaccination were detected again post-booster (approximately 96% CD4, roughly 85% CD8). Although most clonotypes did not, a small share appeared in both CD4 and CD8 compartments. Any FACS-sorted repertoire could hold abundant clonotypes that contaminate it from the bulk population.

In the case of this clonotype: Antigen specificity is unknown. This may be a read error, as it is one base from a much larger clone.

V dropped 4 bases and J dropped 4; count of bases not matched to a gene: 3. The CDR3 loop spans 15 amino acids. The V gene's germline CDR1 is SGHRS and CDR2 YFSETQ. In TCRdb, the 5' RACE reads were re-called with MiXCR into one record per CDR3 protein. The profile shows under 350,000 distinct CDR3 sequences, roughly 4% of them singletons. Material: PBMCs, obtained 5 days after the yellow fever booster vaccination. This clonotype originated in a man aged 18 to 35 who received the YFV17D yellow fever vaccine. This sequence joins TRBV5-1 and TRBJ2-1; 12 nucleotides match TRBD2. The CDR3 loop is CASSVGLAGYNEQFF. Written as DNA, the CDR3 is TGCGCCAGCAGCGTAGGACTAGCGGGGTACAATGAGCAGTTCTTC.